The T cell receptor (beta chain) under discussion was sequenced for a study of T cells after yellow fever vaccination. In regard to this clonotype: Its specificity is not known.

The V end was cut by 3 bases, the J end by 2 bases, with 11 bases between. Germline values: CDR1 DFQATT, CDR2 SNEGSKA (reference sequence). This CDR3 has 15 residues. TCRdb called the 5' RACE reads again in MiXCR, with one record for every CDR3 protein. Among roughly 330,000 distinct CDR3 sequences listed, about 6.9% were seen once. Points from the study as a whole: The study re-detected most primary-vaccination clones after the booster (around 96% CD4, 88% CD8).

The gene calls are TRBV20-1 and TRBJ1-6; maybe TRBD1 (5 bases). This clonotype was sampled from a man between 18 and 29 years old who received the YFV17D yellow fever vaccine. The input for sequencing was PBMCs, taken roughly 46 days after the first yellow fever vaccination. CDR3 amino acids: CSASGRDPYNSPLHF. The CDR3 coding sequence is TGCAGTGCTAGCGGCAGGGACCCCTATAATTCACCCCTCCACTTT.